This note documents a single TCR beta chain sequence. The antigen remains unidentified. This specimen belongs to a study of CD8+CD57+ T cells in acquired aplastic anemia. Overall study: Average DNA yield from sorted CD4+ and CD8+ cells was about 2.9 ug.

CD8+CD57+ cell expansion had been shown by flow cytometry in patients chosen for sequencing. Every patient had severe acquired aplastic anemia. Study-wide results and limits: Roughly 29 was the count of CD8+ CDR3 sequences that patients shared with controls. Patients did not significantly differ from controls in CD8+ Simpson's diversity.

Genomic DNA acted as the template from which TCR beta VDJ combination and CDR3 sequence profiling were carried out. Each CDR3 protein is one row after TCRdb ran MiXCR on the reads. The data show 150,000 to 160,000 distinct CDR3 sequences, about 50% seen once. The receptor comes from a human donor with aplastic anemia. Sequenced material: sorted CD4+, CD8+, or CD8+CD57+ T cells (not recorded which) from PBMCs.

The CDR3 loop is CASSMVYNEQFF. DNA for the CDR3: TGTGCCAGTAGTATGGTATACAATGAGCAGTTCTTC. The V gene is TRBV19, the J gene TRBJ2-1; no definite D call. Germline lookup yields CDR1 LNHDA and CDR2 SQIVND (reference sequence). The CDR3 covers 12 residues. V was pared by 3 bases and J by 4 bases, with 4 bases between.